This T cell receptor beta chain was identified during a study of blood T cell repertoires in COVID-19. On the study more broadly: Acute-phase and convalescent COVID-19 samples originated in the United States, Italy and Spain. T cells, B-cell-depleted T cells, or PBMCs provided the cDNA or gDNA that served as material.

V was pared by 5 bases and J by 5 bases, with 6 bases between. This CDR3 is 11 amino acids long. Methods used by the authors: Estimation of nucleated cell counts was performed using reference gene primer amplification. Generated by immunoSEQ multiplex PCR, the TCRdb table keeps only in-frame clones and is missing some. That table gives V, J and clone size, and the DNA gave D and trimming. The sample gives roughly 180,000 clones, about four fifths of which show up once; around 10% is in the top ten. This clone came up a few times. Other nucleotide sequences from this sample produce the same CDR3. What was sequenced was peripheral blood. The source of this sequence is a woman in her forties with COVID-19, enrolled during active disease. The chain combines TRBV12-3 or TRBV12-4 with TRBJ2-5; D ambiguous. CDR3 in amino acids: CASSTRETQYF. The CDR3 DNA sequence: TGTGCCAGCAGTACTCGGGAGACCCAGTACTTC.